This T cell receptor beta chain was sequenced in a study of blood T cell repertoires in COVID-19. Study at large: Sites across the United States, Italy and Spain contributed samples from acute and convalescent COVID-19. Sources were T cells, B-cell-depleted T cells, or PBMCs; the material itself was cDNA or gDNA.

As handled by the study authors: Amplification of reference gene primers provided the estimated nucleated cell counts. This table comes from immunoSEQ multiplex PCR, and its TCRdb copy is limited to in-frame clones, with some not included. Clonal size and the V and J genes are those of that table, whereas D and trimming came from the DNA. The data contain under 300,000 clones, approximately 88% of them singletons. Germline V lookup: CDR1 MRHNA, CDR2 SNTAGT. This CDR3 contains 14 residues. The V segment lost 5 bases and the J segment 7 bases; nucleotides outside the gene matches: 10. The sample consisted of PBMCs or T cells enriched from blood (not recorded which). This receptor was obtained from a woman between 40 and 50 years old who had recovered from COVID-19. The chain is built from TRBV6-4 and TRBJ1-2; 7 positions match TRBD1. The CDR3 DNA reads TGTGCCAGCAGTCCAGATGACAGGGTTGGTGGCTACACCTTC. Encoded protein: CASSPDDRVGGYTF.